What follows describes a single TCR beta chain. In the original analysis: Cell counts per sample came from amplifying reference gene primers. Libraries were prepared by immunoSEQ multiplex PCR; TCRdb keeps only in-frame clonotypes and omits some of them. That table is the source of V, J and clone size, and D and trimming were worked out from the DNA. This sample has 270,000 or so clones; approximately 83% occur once, and the top ten carry 9.4%. These data are taken from a study of blood T cell repertoires in COVID-19. The overall study: Donors in the United States, Italy and Spain gave samples during acute or convalescent COVID-19. PBMCs, B-cell-depleted T cells, or T cells provided the cDNA or gDNA that made up the material.

This receptor was taken from a woman between 50 and 59 years old who had recovered from COVID-19. Sequencing was performed on peripheral blood.

DNA for the CDR3: TGTGCCAGCAGTTACCTAGCGGGAGACAATGAGCAGTTCTTC. Residues: CASSYLAGDNEQFF. This chain uses TRBV6-2 or TRBV6-3 with TRBJ2-1, with 10 bases lining up with TRBD2. Trimming took 2 bases from V and 5 from J; bases not matched to a gene: 0. Germline CDR1 reads MNHEY; CDR2 reads SVGEGT. This CDR3 has 14 amino acids.